The next 13 T cell receptor beta chains were all read from a single sample in a study of T cell responses to AZD1222 COVID-19 vaccine. The protocol was immunoSEQ multiplex PCR, while the TCRdb copy is restricted to in-frame clones and leaves out a portion. The table records about 150,000 clones, roughly 82% of them present only once. Specimen: peripheral blood, collected on day 0 of AZD1222 vaccination. These receptors were collected from an adult in good health.

In DNA form, the CDR3 reads TGTGCCACCAGTGATGCCCCGGGACAGGGGGCATCGCAGCCCCAGCATTTT. It is translated as CATSDAPGQGASQPQHF. This chain connects TRBV24-1 to TRBJ1-5, with TRBD1 identical over 12 bases. The CDR3 is 17 residues long. The trim removed 3 bases at V and 7 bases at J, leaving 9 bases unmatched. Germline CDR1 reads KGHDR; CDR2 reads SFDVKD.

The genes are TRBV7-8 and TRBJ1-5; weak D call: TRBD1 (5 bases). Germline V gene lookup returns CDR1 SGHVS and CDR2 FQNEAQ. V lost 1 base and J lost 0, with 10 bases in between. The CDR3 is 16 residues long. In DNA form, the CDR3 reads TGTGCCAGCAGCTTAGGGGGGAGCTATAGCAATCAGCCCCAGCATTTT. This gives the protein CASSLGGSYSNQPQHF. The variable domain in full, completed from reference TRBV7-8 and TRBJ1-5, reads GAGVSQSPRYKVAKRGQDVALRCDPISGHVSLFWYQQALGQGPEFLTYFQNEAQLDKSGLPSDRFFAERPEGSVSTLKIQRTQQEDSAVYLCASSLGGSYSNQPQHFGDGTRLSIL.

This clone was seen only a few times. This chain links TRBV6-4 with TRBJ1-1; D call uncertain. CDR1 MRHNA and CDR2 SNTAGT come from the germline V gene. This CDR3 contains 13 residues. The V gene lost 2 bases and the J gene lost 1 base, with 5 bases spanning the gap. The CDR3 DNA reads as TGTGCCAGCAGTGACGAAGGGAACACTGAAGCTTTCTTT. Its translation: CASSDEGNTEAFF.

The rearrangement joins TRBV7-9 to TRBJ2-1; D tentatively reads TRBD1 or TRBD2 (5 bases each). The CDR3 is 13 residues long. Trimming took 6 bases from V and 7 from J, leaving 13 bases between them. Germline assignment: CDR1 SEHNR and CDR2 FQNEAQ (reference sequence). The CDR3 nucleotides read TGTGCCAGCAGACAAGAATGGGGGAATGAGCAGTTCTTC. Amino acid sequence: CASRQEWGNEQFF.

The genes are TRBV30 and TRBJ1-2; unclear D gene. V was trimmed by 1 base and J by 8 bases, leaving 5 bases between them. The length of the CDR3 is 10 residues. Germline V gives CDR1 GTSNPN, CDR2 SVGIG (reference sequence). Written as DNA, the CDR3 is TGTGCCTGGAGTGATGGAGGCTACACCTTC. Residues: CAWSDGGYTF.

The J gene is TRBJ1-4, the V gene TRBV11-2, with 9 bases that match TRBD1. J was trimmed by 7 bases and V by 6 bases; bases with no gene match: 6. The CDR3 runs 14 residues. Germline CDR1 reads SGHAT; CDR2 reads FQNNGV. CDR3 sequence (DNA): TGTGCCAGCAGTTCGGGACAGGGAGGTGAAAAACTGTTTTTT. Its protein is CASSSGQGGEKLFF.

This chain joins TRBV18 and TRBJ2-5; TRBD1 agrees at 10 bases. This CDR3 has 17 residues. Trimming removed 3 bases from V and 4 bases from J; junction bases left unmatched: 11. CDR1 and CDR2 from the germline V gene are KGHSH and LQKENI. The CDR3 sequence is CASSPLRQGAGRETQYF. The DNA for the CDR3 is TGTGCCAGCTCACCCCTCAGACAGGGGGCAGGGCGAGAGACCCAGTACTTC.

The chain uses TRBV2 and TRBJ1-5; TRBD1 matches 8 bases. From germline, CDR1 is SNHLY and CDR2 FYNNEI. The CDR3 consists of 15 residues. Trimming cost V 4 bases and J 7 bases; bases outside gene matches: 9. For the CDR3, the DNA is TGTGCCAGCAGTGGCCCAGGGGGCGCTGGGCAGCCCCAGCATTTT. Translation gives CASSGPGGAGQPQHF.

This clone was seen just once. V usage is TRBV28 and J usage is TRBJ1-4, with D hard to call. Germline V CDR1 and CDR2: MDHEN, SYDVKM. The V end was cut by 2 bases, the J end by 3 bases, with 19 bases between. The CDR3 runs 18 residues. The DNA of the CDR3 is TGTGCCAGCAGTTTAGGGTGGACTTCCCGCCCGGCTAATGAAAAACTGTTTTTT. Translated, it gives CASSLGWTSRPANEKLFF.

This clone was observed once. J is TRBJ2-1 and V is TRBV5-8; weak D call: TRBD2 (5 bases). The CDR3 totals 15 residues. With 2 bases removed from V and 4 bases from J, the gap between germline ends came to 13 bases. Germline-derived CDR1 and CDR2 are SGHTS and YDEGEE. CDR3 residues: CASSFYSGVYNEQFF. The DNA for the CDR3 is TGTGCCAGCAGCTTTTATTCCGGGGTGTACAATGAGCAGTTCTTC.

This clone is classed as medium-sized. The chain employs TRBV7-9 and TRBJ2-7; 10 bases are a match to TRBD1. Trimming cost V 3 bases and J 6 bases; bases outside gene matches: 8. In germline, CDR1 is SEHNR, CDR2 FQNEAQ (reference sequence). The CDR3 has 15 amino acids. The CDR3 loop reads CASSFTPGQGREQYF. In nucleotides, the CDR3 is TGTGCCAGCAGCTTCACCCCGGGACAGGGGCGCGAGCAGTACTTC.

This chain joins TRBV5-8 and TRBJ1-5, with TRBD1 matching over 7 bases. The V gene's germline CDR1 is SGHTS and CDR2 YDEGEE. V trimming: 1 base; J trimming: 4 bases; junction bases outside the gene matches: 11. The CDR3 runs to 17 residues. The CDR3 DNA follows: TGTGCCAGCAGCTTGAGGGGACAGTCTACCCGAAATCAGCCCCAGCATTTT. Translating gives CASSLRGQSTRNQPQHF.

The chain joins TRBV2 to TRBJ1-1, with TRBD1 matching 8 bases. Germline lookup yields CDR1 SNHLY and CDR2 FYNNEI. The CDR3 loop spans 14 amino acids. Trimming removed 11 bases from V and 0 bases from J; junction bases left unmatched: 8. CDR3 sequence: CAGIQGEMNTEAFF. In DNA, the CDR3 is TGTGCCGGCATACAGGGGGAGATGAACACTGAAGCTTTCTTT.